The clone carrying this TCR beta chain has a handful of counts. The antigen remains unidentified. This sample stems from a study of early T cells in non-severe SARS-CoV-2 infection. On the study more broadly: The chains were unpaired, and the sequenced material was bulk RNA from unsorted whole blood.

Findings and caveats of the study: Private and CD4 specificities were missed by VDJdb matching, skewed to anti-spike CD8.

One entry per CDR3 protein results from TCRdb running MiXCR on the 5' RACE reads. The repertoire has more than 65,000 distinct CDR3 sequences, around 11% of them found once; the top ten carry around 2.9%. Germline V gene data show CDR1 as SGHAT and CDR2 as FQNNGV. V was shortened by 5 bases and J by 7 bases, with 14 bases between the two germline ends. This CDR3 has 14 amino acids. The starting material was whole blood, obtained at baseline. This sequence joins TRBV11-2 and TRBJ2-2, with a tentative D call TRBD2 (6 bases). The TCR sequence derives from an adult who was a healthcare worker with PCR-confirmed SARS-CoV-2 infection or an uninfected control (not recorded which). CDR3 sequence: CASSPGGSGGELFF. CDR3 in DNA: TGTGCCAGCAGCCCTGGAGGGTCTGGCGGGGAGCTGTTTTTT. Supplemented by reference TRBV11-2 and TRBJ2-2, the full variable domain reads EAGVAQSPRYKIIEKRQSVAFWCNPISGHATLYWYQQILGQGPKLLIQFQNNGVVDDSQLPKDRFSAERLKGVDSTLKIQPAKLEDSAVYLCASSPGGSGGELFFGEGSRLTVL.